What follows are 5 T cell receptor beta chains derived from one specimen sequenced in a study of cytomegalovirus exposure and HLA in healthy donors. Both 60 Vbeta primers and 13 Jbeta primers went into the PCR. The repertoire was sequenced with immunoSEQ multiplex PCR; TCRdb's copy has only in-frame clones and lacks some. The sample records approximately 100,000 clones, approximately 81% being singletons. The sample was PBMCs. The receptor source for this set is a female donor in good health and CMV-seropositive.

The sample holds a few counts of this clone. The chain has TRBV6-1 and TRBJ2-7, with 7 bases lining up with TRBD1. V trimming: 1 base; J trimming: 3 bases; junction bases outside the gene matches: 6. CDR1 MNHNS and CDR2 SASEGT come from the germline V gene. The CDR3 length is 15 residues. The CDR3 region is CASSEVWDSYYEQYF. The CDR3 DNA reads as TGTGCCAGCAGTGAAGTGTGGGACAGCTACTACGAGCAGTACTTC.

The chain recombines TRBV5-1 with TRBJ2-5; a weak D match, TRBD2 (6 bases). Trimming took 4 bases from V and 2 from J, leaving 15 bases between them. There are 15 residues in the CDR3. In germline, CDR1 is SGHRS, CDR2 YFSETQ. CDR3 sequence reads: CASSPLEGRQETQYF. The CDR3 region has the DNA TGCGCCAGCAGCCCCCTAGAGGGGAGGCAAGAGACCCAGTACTTC.

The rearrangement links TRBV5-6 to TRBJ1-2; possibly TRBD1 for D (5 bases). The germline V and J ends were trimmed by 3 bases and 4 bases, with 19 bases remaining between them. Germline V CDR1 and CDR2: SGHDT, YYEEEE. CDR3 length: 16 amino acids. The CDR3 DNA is TGTGCCAGCAGCTCCCCGGGTCTCGGGGGTGGCTATGGCTACACCTTC. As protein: CASSSPGLGGGYGYTF.

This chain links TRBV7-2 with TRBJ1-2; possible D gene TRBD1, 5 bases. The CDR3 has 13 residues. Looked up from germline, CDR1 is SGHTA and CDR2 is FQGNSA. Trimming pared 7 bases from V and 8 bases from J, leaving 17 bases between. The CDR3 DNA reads TGTGCCAGCATCTTGCAGGGAGGACGAGGCTACACCTTC. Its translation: CASILQGGRGYTF.

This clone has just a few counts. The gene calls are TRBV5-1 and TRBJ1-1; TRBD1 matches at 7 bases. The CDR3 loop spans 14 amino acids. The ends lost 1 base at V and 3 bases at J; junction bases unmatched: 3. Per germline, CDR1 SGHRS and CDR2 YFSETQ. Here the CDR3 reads CASSLTGVDTEAFF. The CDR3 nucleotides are TGCGCCAGCAGCTTGACAGGGGTAGACACTGAAGCTTTCTTT.